A selection of T cell receptor beta chains follows, all from one sample in a study of shared clonotypes between healthy human individuals. The table came from immunoSEQ multiplex PCR; TCRdb's copy has only in-frame clones and leaves some out. The sample records about 1,900,000 clones, about 94% being singletons. The sequenced sample was naive CD8+ T cells sorted from blood. These receptors were collected from a man aged 18 to 35 in good health. Both conserved end residues are part of each CDR3. Each record gives: D gene, J gene, V gene, clone size, CDR3 DNA, CDR3 protein. D genes are given only for firm matches. Clone size is stated in some rows and not others, as once, few, many or a class when expanded.

>.|TRBJ1-1|TRBV27|.
TGTGCCAGCAGTTTAGGGGGGTTTACTGAAGCTTTCTTT
CASSLGGFTEAFF
>.|TRBJ2-1|TRBV29-1|.
TGCAGCGTTGAATCCCCAAGTTACTACAATGAGCAGTTCTTC
CSVESPSYYNEQFF
>TRBD1|TRBJ1-1|TRBV9|.
TGTGCCAGCAGCGGACCAGGGGGCACTGAAGCTTTCTTT
CASSGPGGTEAFF
>TRBD1|TRBJ1-4|TRBV9|.
TGTGCCAGCAGCGTAGGACAGGGTGCAACTAATGAAAAACTGTTTTTT
CASSVGQGATNEKLFF
>.|TRBJ1-2|TRBV13|few
TGTGCCAGCAGCTTAGGCGATAACTATGGCTACACCTTC
CASSLGDNYGYTF
>.|TRBJ2-7|TRBV7-2|.
TGTGCCAGCAGCTTGCGGGGCTCCTACGAGCAGTACTTC
CASSLRGSYEQYF
>.|TRBJ2-7|TRBV6-1|.
TGTGCCAGCAGTGAATTGATCGCTGGGGAGCAGTACTTC
CASSELIAGEQYF
>.|TRBJ2-7|TRBV4-1|.
TGCGCCAGCAGCCAAGGGCAGGGCTCCTCCTACGAGCAGTACTTC
CASSQGQGSSYEQYF
>.|TRBJ1-6|TRBV9|.
TGTGCCAGCAGCGGCCAGGGCGGGGGACCGAATTCACCCCTCCACTTT
CASSGQGGGPNSPLHF
>TRBD1|TRBJ2-7|TRBV11-3|few
TGTGCCAGCAGCCCAGGGACAGGGTACGAGCAGTACTTC
CASSPGTGYEQYF
>.|TRBJ1-6|TRBV4-3|.
TGCGCCAGCAGCCAAGGTATCGGGGGGAGCTCACCCCTCCACTTT
CASSQGIGGSSPLHF
>.|TRBJ2-3|TRBV10-1|.
TGCGCCAGCAGTGAGTTACAGGACACAGATACGCAGTATTTT
CASSELQDTDTQYF
>.|TRBJ2-7|TRBV7-2|.
TGTGCCAGCACCCCGAGGGGAGACTCTACCTACGAGCAGTACTTC
CASTPRGDSTYEQYF
>.|TRBJ2-5|TRBV6-1|once
TGTGCCATCCGGCCAGGGATCCAAGAGACCCAGTACTTC
CAIRPGIQETQYF
>.|TRBJ2-3|TRBV11-3|.
TGTGCCAGCAGCGGTGGGGCGGTCTCTGGGGGCGGAACAGATACGCAGTATTTT
CASSGGAVSGGGTDTQYF
>TRBD1|TRBJ1-2|TRBV4-1|.
TGCGCCAGCAGCCACACCGGGACAGGGCGGGGTTATGGCTACACCTTC
CASSHTGTGRGYGYTF
>.|TRBJ2-7|TRBV5-6|.
TGTGCCAGCAGCTTAGGGGACAAGTCCTACGAGCAGTACTTC
CASSLGDKSYEQYF
>.|TRBJ2-1|TRBV12-1|.
TGTGCCAGCAGCTTTGCAAGGACTAGCGGCCCCGTGTTGAATGAGCAGTTCTTC
CASSFARTSGPVLNEQFF
>.|TRBJ1-5|TRBV7-9|.
TGTGCCAGCAGCTTAGTAGGGCCAGGCCCGGAATATAGCAATCAGCCCCAGCATTTT
CASSLVGPGPEYSNQPQHF
>TRBD1|TRBJ1-1|TRBV6-5|.
TGTGCCAGCAGTCCTGAGACAGGGGGCACTGAAGCTTTCTTT
CASSPETGGTEAFF
>.|TRBJ2-2|TRBV25-1|.
TGTGCCAGCAGTGAAGTGGGGCCTTTTACCGGGGAGCTGTTTTTT
CASSEVGPFTGELFF
>.|TRBJ2-7|TRBV6-1|once
TGTGCCAGCAGTGAAGATGGCTCCTACGAGCAGTACTTC
CASSEDGSYEQYF
>.|TRBJ2-1|TRBV5-1|.
TGCGCCAGCAGCTTCTACGCCCTAACCTCGCGGCCTCCCTACAATGAGCAGTTCTTC
CASSFYALTSRPPYNEQFF
>TRBD1|TRBJ2-7|TRBV5-4|.
TGTGCCAGCAGCTTTATGGACAGGAGCTCCTACGAGCAGTACTTC
CASSFMDRSSYEQYF
>.|TRBJ2-7|TRBV6-1|.
TGTGCCAGCAGTGATGAGAACAGGGGGGGGTCCTACGAGCAGTACTTC
CASSDENRGGSYEQYF
>.|TRBJ2-7|TRBV21-1|.
TGTGCCAGCAGCAAATCGATTGGGGACCTCTACGAGCAGTACTTC
CASSKSIGDLYEQYF
>TRBD2|TRBJ2-1|TRBV5-1|.
TGCGCCAGCAGTAGCGGGGGAGCCCCCCAGCAGTTCTTC
CASSSGGAPQQFF
>.|TRBJ2-7|TRBV6-1|.
TGTGCCAGCAGGGACTGGGCTTTGTACGAGCAGTACTTC
CASRDWALYEQYF
>TRBD1|TRBJ2-1|TRBV4-3|.
TGCGCCAGCAGCCAAGATACAGGGACAGGGCCTTACAATGAGCAGTTCTTC
CASSQDTGTGPYNEQFF
>.|TRBJ2-7|TRBV15|.
TGTGCCACCAGCAGAGATAGCGCGGCGGGGATCTCCTACGAGCAGTACTTC
CATSRDSAAGISYEQYF
>.|TRBJ2-7|TRBV13|.
TGTGCCAGCAGCTTGTATGGCGGAGGGAACTACGAGCAGTACTTC
CASSLYGGGNYEQYF
>.|TRBJ2-5|TRBV18|.
TGTGCCAGCTCACCACGAGTACGGACGGTAGAGGAGACCCAGTACTTC
CASSPRVRTVEETQYF
>.|TRBJ1-3|TRBV6-1|.
TGTGCCAGCAGTGCTATACATGAATCTGGAAACACCATATATTTT
CASSAIHESGNTIYF
>TRBD1|TRBJ1-2|TRBV5-4|.
TGTGCCAGCAGCTTTTATCTGGGACAGGGGGGGGACTATGGCTACACCTTC
CASSFYLGQGGDYGYTF
>TRBD2|TRBJ2-5|TRBV2|.
TGTGCCAGCAGTGCACTAGCGGGGTACCAAGAGACCCAGTACTTC
CASSALAGYQETQYF
>TRBD1|TRBJ1-5|TRBV15|.
TGTGCCACCAGCGGGACAGGGGGGGCGAATCAGCCCCAGCATTTT
CATSGTGGANQPQHF
>TRBD2|TRBJ2-7|TRBV5-6|.
TGTGCCAGCAGCTTGGGCGGGGGGACCTACGAGCAGTACTTC
CASSLGGGTYEQYF
>.|TRBJ2-7|TRBV10-2|.
TGCGCCAGCAGTGAGGTGGGGGCCTCCTACGAGCAGTACTTC
CASSEVGASYEQYF
>.|TRBJ2-6|TRBV27|.
TGTGCCAGCAGTTTACTACCGGGCCAGACAACCGGGGCCAACGTCCTGACTTTC
CASSLLPGQTTGANVLTF
>.|TRBJ2-1|TRBV7-8|.
TGTGCCAGCAGCTCGGTCGAAAGCCCGCATGAGCAGTTCTTC
CASSSVESPHEQFF
>.|TRBJ2-3|TRBV21-1|.
TGTGCCAACTACGGGATCTTGGGACTAGCGGGGTTCACAGATACGCAGTATTTT
CANYGILGLAGFTDTQYF
>TRBD2|TRBJ2-3|TRBV19|.
TGTGCCAGTAGTCCCGGGACTAGCGGGGTCACAGATACGCAGTATTTT
CASSPGTSGVTDTQYF
>.|TRBJ1-1|TRBV4-2|.
TGTGCCAGCAGCCAAAGGGGGGGCACTGAAGCTTTCTTT
CASSQRGGTEAFF
>TRBD1|TRBJ1-2|TRBV7-9|.
TGTGCCAGCAGCGGCCCCGGGACAGCAGATATGGGCTACACCTTC
CASSGPGTADMGYTF
>.|TRBJ2-1|TRBV6-5|.
TGTGCCAGCAGCTGGGGAGAAAGGTACAATGAGCAGTTCTTC
CASSWGERYNEQFF
>.|TRBJ1-3|TRBV9|.
TGTGCCAGCTCGGGGGAGGGAAACACCATATATTTT
CASSGEGNTIYF
>.|TRBJ2-5|TRBV2|once
TGTGCCAGCAGTGGGCATTCTTCGGAGACCCAGTACTTC
CASSGHSSETQYF
>.|TRBJ2-3|TRBV13|.
TGTGCCAGCAGCTTAATAGGGGAGGGCACAGATACGCAGTATTTT
CASSLIGEGTDTQYF
>.|TRBJ1-6|TRBV18|.
TGTGCCAGCTCACCACCGAAGGGTGAAGATAATTCACCCCTCCACTTT
CASSPPKGEDNSPLHF